Each of the 18 T cell receptor beta chains below was sequenced from the same sample in a study of ipilimumab plus nivolumab after autologous stem cell transplantation. This table comes from immunoSEQ multiplex PCR, and its TCRdb copy is limited to in-frame clones, with some not included. The table includes 10,000 to 15,000 clones, 60% to 75% detected once. Sequencing used PBMCs, obtained in a trial of ipilimumab plus nivolumab as post-transplant consolidation. The receptors shown here come from a male donor with diffuse large B-cell lymphoma.

The CDR3 loop reads CASSEAAWSSYEQYF. The CDR3 DNA reads TGTGCCAGCAGTGAAGCGGCATGGAGCTCCTACGAGCAGTACTTC. This sequence joins TRBV6-1 and TRBJ2-5, with unresolved D. The closer fit of TRBJ2-7 to the DNA end suggests the J call may be wrong. CDR3 length equals 15 residues. Germline V lookup: CDR1 MNHNS, CDR2 SASEGT.

This clone showed up just a few times. CDR3 amino acids: CSVEPTGYGYGYTF. In nucleotides, the CDR3 is TGCAGCGTTGAACCGACAGGGTATGGCTATGGCTACACCTTC. This chain uses TRBV29-1 with TRBJ1-2, with TRBD1 matching 7 bases. V dropped 2 bases and J dropped 4; count of bases not matched to a gene: 7. Germline CDR1 is SQVTM and CDR2 is ANQGSEA. The CDR3 extends over 14 amino acids.

A note on this clone: Other DNA sequences of this sample code for an identical CDR3. The chain uses TRBV2 and TRBJ1-3; D perhaps matches TRBD1 (6 bases). The V end was cut by 3 bases, the J end by 0 bases, with 9 bases between. Germline V gene lookup returns CDR1 SNHLY and CDR2 FYNNEI. This CDR3 spans 15 amino acids. CDR3 DNA: TGTGCCAGCAGTGACGGACAGTCCTCTGGAAACACCATATATTTT. It translates to CASSDGQSSGNTIYF.

The V and J genes are TRBV4-2 and TRBJ2-1; unclear D gene. The germline V and J ends were trimmed by 0 bases and 6 bases, with 9 bases remaining between them. The CDR3 sequence is 14 residues long. CDR1 is LGHNA and CDR2 is YNFKEQ in the germline V gene. Here the CDR3 reads CASSQETSLNEQFF. DNA for the CDR3: TGTGCCAGCAGCCAAGAAACCAGCCTCAATGAGCAGTTCTTC.

The CDR3 loop is CASSLGGGENNEQFF. The CDR3 DNA reads as TGTGCCAGCAGCTTAGGTGGGGGGGAGAACAATGAGCAGTTCTTC. The chain recombines TRBV7-9 with TRBJ2-1, with 7 bases identical to TRBD2. This CDR3 contains 15 residues. J gave up 5 bases and V 1 base, and 5 bases lay outside the gene matches. CDR1 is SEHNR, CDR2 FQNEAQ, per germline (reference sequence).

The chain employs TRBV9 and TRBJ2-7; D gene ambiguous. V lost 0 bases and J 3 bases, leaving 13 bases between the germline ends. CDR3 length: 15 amino acids. Germline values: CDR1 SGDLS, CDR2 YYNGEE. The CDR3 coding sequence is TGTGCCAGCAGCGTAGGTTTAGACTCGGGCTACGAGCAGTACTTC. Its protein is CASSVGLDSGYEQYF.

The V gene is TRBV4-3, the J gene TRBJ2-3, with 7 bases aligning to TRBD1. The CDR3 has 16 residues. Germline values: CDR1 LGHNA, CDR2 YSLEER. The junction had 9 bases not matched to a gene; V was cut back by 2 bases and J by 4 bases. CDR3: CASSQNTGAGADTQYF. The CDR3 DNA reads as TGCGCCAGCAGCCAAAATACAGGGGCAGGTGCAGATACGCAGTATTTT.

This chain connects TRBV15 to TRBJ2-3, with 7 bases aligning to TRBD1. The CDR3 loop spans 16 amino acids. Trimming took 5 bases from V and 4 from J; bases not matched to a gene: 12. In germline, CDR1 is LNHNV, CDR2 YYDKDF (reference sequence). CDR3 protein: CATSSLQGYLADTQYF. The CDR3 coding sequence is TGTGCCACCAGCTCTCTACAGGGGTACTTGGCAGATACGCAGTATTTT.

The chain joins TRBV29-1 to TRBJ1-2, with D tentatively TRBD1 (6 bases). The V and J ends lost 1 base and 2 bases respectively, with 17 bases between them. The CDR3 extends over 16 amino acids. Per germline, CDR1 SQVTM and CDR2 ANQGSEA. CDR3 in amino acids: CSVEGRGRANNYGYTF. The CDR3 coding sequence is TGCAGCGTTGAAGGACGGGGGCGGGCGAACAACTATGGCTACACCTTC.

This clone has just a few counts. The CDR3 nucleotides are TGCGCCAGCAGCTTGGCCCTAGGGACCGGATTCGGAGATACGCAGTATTTT. Amino acid sequence: CASSLALGTGFGDTQYF. The J gene is TRBJ2-3, the V gene TRBV5-1; D tentatively reads TRBD1 or TRBD2 (5 bases each). Looked up from germline, CDR1 is SGHRS and CDR2 is YFSETQ. This CDR3 spans 17 amino acids. Trimming took off 0 bases at V and 5 bases at J, with 19 bases between the two ends.

This chain uses TRBV7-9 with TRBJ1-3, with D unresolved. Deletions cut 1 base from V and 0 bases from J, with 7 bases between. Germline values: CDR1 SEHNR, CDR2 FQNEAQ (reference sequence). The CDR3 spans 15 residues. The CDR3, as DNA: TGTGCCAGCAGCTTAGTCCAGAGCTCTGGAAACACCATATATTTT. It specifies CASSLVQSSGNTIYF.

The V gene is TRBV9, the J gene TRBJ2-1; D is uncertain. This CDR3 comprises 14 residues. Trimming stripped 0 bases from V and 9 bases from J, with 13 bases between. Looked up from germline, CDR1 is SGDLS and CDR2 is YYNGEE. CDR3 in amino acids: CASSVASSLSEQFF. DNA of the CDR3: TGTGCCAGCAGCGTAGCTTCGAGTCTCAGTGAGCAGTTCTTC.

The V gene is TRBV18, the J gene TRBJ1-3; 7 bases align to TRBD1. Germline V gives CDR1 KGHSH, CDR2 LQKENI. The V and J ends lost 2 bases and 2 bases, in that order; junction bases with no gene match: 3. There are 15 residues in the CDR3. The CDR3 is CASSPNRGAGNTIYF. The CDR3, as DNA: TGTGCCAGCTCACCAAACAGGGGAGCTGGAAACACCATATATTTT.

The chain has TRBV5-4 and TRBJ2-1; 11 bases are a match to TRBD2. Trimming at V came to 4 bases and at J to 9 bases, leaving 18 bases not matched to a gene. This CDR3 is built from 18 residues. The V gene's germline CDR1 is SGHNT and CDR2 YYREEE (reference sequence). The CDR3 DNA reads as TGTGCCAGCAGCCCACAGGGTGGGCTAGCGGGAGGTCGGGTTGAGCAGTTCTTC. It is translated as CASSPQGGLAGGRVEQFF.

CDR3 in amino acids: CASGQNTGGVNSPLHF. The DNA for the CDR3 is TGTGCTAGTGGCCAAAATACAGGAGGGGTAAATTCACCCCTCCACTTT. The chain is built from TRBV12-5 and TRBJ1-6; D may be TRBD1 (5 bases). The V end lost 6 bases, the J end lost 7 bases, and 19 bases lay between the germline ends. The CDR3 loop spans 16 amino acids. Germline V lookup: CDR1 LGHNT, CDR2 FRNRAP.

V usage is TRBV6-1 and J usage is TRBJ2-7; 13 bases map to TRBD2. CDR1 and CDR2 from the germline V gene are MNHNS and SASEGT. V shed 4 bases, J shed 6 bases, and the junction held 12 bases outside the gene matches. The CDR3 sequence is 17 residues long. The CDR3 loop reads CASSAAWTSGSYTEQYF. The CDR3 DNA follows: TGTGCCAGCAGTGCGGCCTGGACTAGCGGGAGCTATACCGAGCAGTACTTC.

This clone appeared a few times. The chain is built from TRBV6-6 and TRBJ1-4; D is unresolved. This CDR3 contains 14 residues. Germline V gives CDR1 MNHNY, CDR2 SVGAGI (reference sequence). Trimming pared 11 bases from V and 4 bases from J, leaving 17 bases between. In DNA form, the CDR3 reads TGTGCCTGCAAAGGGCGGCAACTTAATGAAAAACTGTTTTTT. Protein product: CACKGRQLNEKLFF.

The chain links TRBV6-6 to TRBJ1-5; D might be TRBD1 (5 bases). Per germline, CDR1 MNHNY and CDR2 SVGAGI (reference sequence). Trimming cost V 6 bases and J 4 bases, with 13 bases left between them. CDR3 size: 14 residues. Here the CDR3 DNA reads TGTGCCAGCAGCCTCGACAGACCTAATCAGCCCCAGCATTTT. Translating gives CASSLDRPNQPQHF.